This T cell receptor (beta chain) was sequenced in a study of cytomegalovirus exposure and HLA in healthy donors. PCR involved 60 Vbeta and 13 Jbeta primers. The method was immunoSEQ multiplex PCR; TCRdb's version includes in-frame clones alone and lacks a portion of them. The sample has roughly 80,000 clones, 75% to 85% seen once. V shed 9 bases and J shed 5 bases, with 17 bases lying between them. The CDR3 totals 14 residues. Germline values: CDR1 SNHLY, CDR2 FYNNEI. Sequences were obtained from PBMCs. The chain joins TRBV2 to TRBJ1-5; D not resolved. This sequence originates from a woman aged 25 to 39 in good health and CMV-seronegative. CDR3: CASTSESADQPQHF. The CDR3 bases are TGTGCCAGTACCTCGGAGTCGGCTGATCAGCCCCAGCATTTT.